The 26 T cell receptor beta chains listed next were all sequenced from one sample in a study of blood T cell repertoires in COVID-19. Only in-frame clones appear in the TCRdb table, and some are missing; sequencing was by immunoSEQ multiplex PCR. The table includes around 71,000 clones, around 80% detected once. Sequencing was performed on peripheral blood. The receptors were sampled from a woman older than 75 with active or convalescent COVID-19.

The V gene is TRBV6-4, the J gene TRBJ2-1; TRBD2 agrees at 9 bases. V lost 7 bases, J lost 7 bases, and 8 bases stayed unmatched. The CDR3 loop spans 14 amino acids. Germline CDR1 and CDR2: MRHNA and SNTAGT. The CDR3 is CASISGGPANEQFF. Here the CDR3 DNA reads TGTGCCAGCATCAGCGGGGGGCCAGCAAATGAGCAGTTCTTC.

The V and J genes are TRBV7-2 and TRBJ2-7; the match to TRBD1 covers 8 bases. J lost 4 bases, V lost 1 base, and 3 bases had no gene match. Germline V gene lookup returns CDR1 SGHTA and CDR2 FQGNSA. The CDR3 has 14 residues. The CDR3 loop is CASSLGGTGYEQYF. Here the CDR3 DNA reads TGTGCCAGCAGCTTAGGGGGGACAGGTTACGAGCAGTACTTC.

V gene TRBV10-3 combines with J gene TRBJ1-2; no clear D. CDR3 length: 12 amino acids. Between the trimmed V and J ends, which lost 6 bases and 6 bases, there was a span of 11 bases. In germline, CDR1 is ENHRY, CDR2 SYGVKD. In DNA, the CDR3 is TGTGCCATCAGAAAAGACACCAATGGCTACACCTTC. This encodes CAIRKDTNGYTF.

This chain joins TRBV5-6 and TRBJ2-5; tentatively, D is TRBD1 (5 bases). Germline V gives CDR1 SGHDT, CDR2 YYEEEE. The CDR3 runs to 16 residues. V was shortened by 7 bases and J by 2 bases, with 21 bases between the two germline ends. The CDR3 loop is CASRQRRWLQQETQYF. Written as DNA, the CDR3 is TGTGCCAGCCGACAGAGGCGTTGGCTCCAACAAGAGACCCAGTACTTC.

This chain uses TRBV18 with TRBJ1-3; a possible D gene is TRBD1 (6 bases). Germline loops: CDR1 KGHSH, CDR2 LQKENI. This CDR3 contains 18 residues. Trimming removed 2 bases from V and 3 bases from J, with 20 bases in between. The CDR3 region is CASSPSTGNVNFGNTIYF. CDR3 bases: TGTGCCAGCTCACCATCTACAGGGAACGTGAACTTTGGAAACACCATATATTTT.

V and J are TRBV4-1 and TRBJ2-7; 7 positions match TRBD2. V was pared by 3 bases and J by 3 bases, with 8 bases of the junction left unmatched. The CDR3 loop spans 15 amino acids. The germline V gene has CDR1 MGHRA and CDR2 YSYEKL. This CDR3 reads CASSHLAGTNYEQYF. DNA of the CDR3: TGCGCCAGCAGCCATCTCGCCGGGACTAACTACGAGCAGTACTTC.

The rearrangement uses TRBV6-6 and TRBJ1-5; 8 bases match TRBD1. The germline CDR1 and CDR2 sequences are MNHNY and SVGAGI (reference sequence). CDR3 length equals 16 residues. Trimming took 6 bases from V and 3 from J; bases not matched to a gene: 10. DNA for the CDR3: TGTGCCAGCAGCGTGACAGGGGCCCCGATCAATCAGCCCCAGCATTTT. It specifies CASSVTGAPINQPQHF.

The chain combines TRBV2 with TRBJ2-1, with a tentative D call TRBD2 (5 bases). The V gene lost 2 bases and the J gene lost 4 bases, with 6 bases spanning the gap. CDR3 size: 13 residues. Germline CDR1 is SNHLY and CDR2 is FYNNEI. The CDR3, as DNA: TGTGCCAGCAGTGAACGGGATTACAATGAGCAGTTCTTC. The encoded protein is CASSERDYNEQFF. Together with reference TRBV2 and TRBJ2-1, the CDR3 gives the full variable domain: EPEVTQTPSHQVTQMGQEVILRCVPISNHLYFYWYRQILGQKVEFLVSFYNNEISEKSEIFDDQFSVERPDGSNFTLKIRSTKLEDSAMYFCASSERDYNEQFFGPGTRLTVL.

The chain couples TRBV30 to TRBJ2-7; tentative D call: TRBD2 (5 bases). Trimming cost V 2 bases and J 6 bases, with 17 bases left between them. CDR3 length equals 14 residues. The germline V gene encodes CDR1 GTSNPN and CDR2 SVGIG (reference sequence). CDR3 sequence reads: CAWSFPGGLAEQYF. The CDR3 DNA reads as TGTGCCTGGAGTTTCCCGGGCGGGCTGGCCGAGCAGTACTTC.

This clone was observed a single time. The rearrangement uses TRBV5-1 and TRBJ1-1; the match to TRBD1 covers 7 bases. V was clipped by 0 bases and J by 3 bases; unmatched bases: 8. Germline V lookup: CDR1 SGHRS, CDR2 YFSETQ. There are 16 residues in the CDR3. CDR3 sequence reads: CASSLDRGPWDTEAFF. The CDR3 nucleotides are TGCGCCAGCAGCTTGGATAGGGGGCCGTGGGACACTGAAGCTTTCTTT.

The table lists this clone with a few counts. The V gene is TRBV7-9, the J gene TRBJ2-7; D not certain. CDR1 is SEHNR and CDR2 is FQNEAQ in the germline V gene (reference sequence). This CDR3 is 12 amino acids long. Trimming removed 1 base at V and 6 bases at J, with 7 bases between. DNA of the CDR3: TGTGCCAGCAGCTTAGAGCTTGTCGAGCAGTACTTC. Encoded protein: CASSLELVEQYF.

This chain links TRBV30 with TRBJ2-5; tentative D call: TRBD2 (5 bases). The CDR3 has 13 residues. Germline V gene sequence: CDR1 GTSNPN, CDR2 SVGIG (reference sequence). The V end was cut by 2 bases, the J end by 1 base, with 8 bases between. The CDR3 loop is CAWSRGSQETQYF. The CDR3 DNA sequence: TGTGCCTGGAGTCGGGGTTCCCAAGAGACCCAGTACTTC. The full variable domain, rest sourced from reference TRBV30 and TRBJ2-5, is SQTIHQWPATLVQPVGSPLSLECTVEGTSNPNLYWYRQAAGRGLQLLFYSVGIGQISSEVPQNLSASRPQDRQFILSSKKLLLSDSGFYLCAWSRGSQETQYFGPGTRLLVL.

In its sample, this clone was seen many times. The chain joins TRBV2 to TRBJ2-2; possibly TRBD2 for D (6 bases). The CDR3 is made up of 15 amino acids. With 0 bases removed from V and 7 bases from J, the gap between germline ends came to 12 bases. Germline V gene lookup returns CDR1 SNHLY and CDR2 FYNNEI. CDR3 coding DNA: TGTGCCAGCAGTGAAGCGCGCGGGGCGGGCGGGGAGCTGTTTTTT. The encoded protein is CASSEARGAGGELFF.

The chain links TRBV7-2 to TRBJ2-7; TRBD1 aligns across 9 bases. The junction had 1 base not matched to a gene; V was cut back by 4 bases and J by 0 bases. From germline, CDR1 is SGHTA and CDR2 FQGNSA. The CDR3 is made up of 14 amino acids. The CDR3, as DNA: TGTGCCAGCAGCTCGGACAGGGGCTCCTACGAGCAGTACTTC. Protein: CASSSDRGSYEQYF.

This clone has a single count. The V and J genes are TRBV24-1 and TRBJ2-3, with D possibly being TRBD1 (6 bases). Germline V gives CDR1 KGHDR, CDR2 SFDVKD. The CDR3 has 15 amino acids. With 4 bases removed from V and 1 base from J, the gap between germline ends came to 11 bases. CDR3: CATSEVSGGTDTQYF. The DNA for the CDR3 is TGTGCCACCAGTGAGGTATCAGGGGGCACAGATACGCAGTATTTT.

The genes are TRBV30 and TRBJ2-1; possibly TRBD2 for D (5 bases). CDR1 is GTSNPN and CDR2 is SVGIG in the germline V gene (reference sequence). The germline V and J ends were trimmed by 4 bases and 9 bases, with 10 bases remaining between them. This CDR3 contains 11 residues. The CDR3, as DNA: TGTGCCTGGACAGACGGGGTTGAGCAGTTCTTC. This translates into CAWTDGVEQFF. Supplemented by reference TRBV30 and TRBJ2-1, the full variable domain reads SQTIHQWPATLVQPVGSPLSLECTVEGTSNPNLYWYRQAAGRGLQLLFYSVGIGQISSEVPQNLSASRPQDRQFILSSKKLLLSDSGFYLCAWTDGVEQFFGPGTRLTVL.

V and J are TRBV4-2 and TRBJ2-3, with D maybe TRBD2 (7 bases). V was pared by 4 bases and J by 2 bases, with 25 bases between. Germline CDR1 is LGHNA and CDR2 is YNFKEQ. The CDR3 is made up of 19 amino acids. CDR3: CASSRCQATGGLNTDTQYF. The CDR3 coding sequence is TGTGCCAGCAGCCGATGTCAAGCGACGGGGGGCCTGAACACAGATACGCAGTATTTT.

The chain couples TRBV4-3 to TRBJ1-4; possible D gene TRBD1, 6 bases. The CDR3 extends over 14 amino acids. The V end lost 4 bases, the J end lost 5 bases, and 11 bases lay between the germline ends. Germline V gene data show CDR1 as LGHNA and CDR2 as YSLEER. CDR3 sequence (DNA): TGCGCCAGCAGCCGCGGACAGTTAAATGAAAAACTGTTTTTT. This gives the protein CASSRGQLNEKLFF.

V and J are TRBV5-4 and TRBJ1-4, with D possibly TRBD1 on 6 matching bases. CDR1 and CDR2 (germline): SGHNT, YYREEE (reference sequence). This CDR3 region has 16 residues. The V and J ends lost 3 bases and 6 bases respectively, with 18 bases between them. In DNA, the CDR3 is TGTGCCAGCAGCTCTGGAGGGGGGGGACGGGATGAAAAACTGTTTTTT. This encodes CASSSGGGGRDEKLFF.

The CDR3 sequence: CASSFTGIYGYTF. For the CDR3, the DNA is TGTGCCAGCAGCTTTACCGGGATCTATGGCTACACCTTC. The chain couples TRBV7-9 to TRBJ1-2, with D unresolved. V lost 3 bases, J lost 4 bases, and 9 bases lay in between. The CDR3 consists of 13 residues. The germline CDR1 and CDR2 sequences are SEHNR and FQNEAQ (reference sequence).

The chain carries TRBV7-8 and TRBJ2-1, with 11 bases that match TRBD1. J lost 11 bases, V lost 4 bases, and 7 bases had no gene match. The V gene's germline CDR1 is SGHVS and CDR2 FQNEAQ. This CDR3 has 14 residues. The CDR3 sequence: CASSSLRTGGQQFF. The CDR3 DNA sequence: TGTGCCAGCAGCTCCCTACGGACAGGGGGCCAGCAGTTCTTC.

The genes are TRBV3-1 (or the pseudogene TRBV3-2) and TRBJ2-7, with TRBD1 matching over 7 bases. CDR3 size: 15 residues. Per the germline V gene, CDR1 is LGHDT and CDR2 is YNNKEL (reference sequence). V trimming: 3 bases; J trimming: 3 bases; junction bases outside the gene matches: 8. CDR3 amino acids: CASSQYGQEDYEQYF. DNA for the CDR3: TGTGCCAGCAGCCAGTATGGACAGGAGGACTACGAGCAGTACTTC.

The chain joins TRBV28 to TRBJ1-4; the match to TRBD1 covers 9 bases. This CDR3 comprises 14 residues. Per the germline V gene, CDR1 is MDHEN and CDR2 is SYDVKM. V was pared by 8 bases and J by 7 bases, with 8 bases of the junction left unmatched. The CDR3 here is CASGTGTLGEKLFF. The CDR3 DNA follows: TGTGCCAGCGGGACAGGGACGTTAGGTGAAAAACTGTTTTTT.

The chain uses TRBV7-2 and TRBJ1-4, with D uncertain. V lost 5 bases and J lost 4, with 14 bases in between. Germline V gene lookup returns CDR1 SGHTA and CDR2 FQGNSA. The CDR3 runs 15 residues. CDR3 amino acids: CASSPTVGLNEKLFF. The CDR3 DNA reads TGTGCCAGCAGCCCGACGGTGGGCCTTAATGAAAAACTGTTTTTT.

The chain's CDR3 is CASSLRGKVRYNEQFF. The CDR3 region has the DNA TGTGCCAGCAGCTTAAGGGGGAAAGTTAGGTACAATGAGCAGTTCTTC. The chain is built from TRBV13 and TRBJ2-1; D may be TRBD1 (6 bases). Germline V gene sequence: CDR1 PRHDT, CDR2 FYEKMQ (reference sequence). V shed 2 bases and J shed 4 bases, with 15 bases lying between them. This CDR3 is 16 amino acids long.

The rearrangement uses TRBV7-2 and TRBJ2-2, with D perhaps TRBD2 (6 bases). This CDR3 contains 16 residues. CDR1 is SGHTA and CDR2 is FQGNSA in the germline V gene. V was shortened by 4 bases and J by 1 base, with 13 bases between the two germline ends. The CDR3 here is CASSYRWGVNTGELFF. The CDR3 DNA reads TGTGCCAGCAGCTATAGGTGGGGGGTGAACACCGGGGAGCTGTTTTTT.